The entry that follows covers one T cell receptor (beta chain) sequence. Libraries were prepared by immunoSEQ multiplex PCR; TCRdb keeps only in-frame clonotypes and omits some of them. The sample contains around 120,000 clones, roughly 91% of which appear only once. This record comes from a study of control samples from healthy donors and cancer patients. Germline lookup yields CDR1 MGHDK and CDR2 SYGVNS. The CDR3 contains 12 residues. Trimming stripped 3 bases from V and 5 bases from J, with 7 bases between. This chain joins TRBV25-1 and TRBJ1-2; D gene uncertain. The TCR sequence derives from a woman aged 70-85 years in good health. Input material: blood. The CDR3 loop is CASSDGRYGYTF. The CDR3 DNA follows: TGTGCCAGCAGTGATGGGCGTTATGGCTACACCTTC.